This T cell receptor beta chain stems from a study of shared clonotypes between healthy human individuals. For the study at large: For every donor, three CD4 naive, three CD4 memory, two CD8 naive and one CD8 memory plates were used. Findings and limits, study-wide: Non-shared clonotypes had lower generation probabilities than clonotypes shared by all four sorted-subset donors. Naive CD4 clonotype sharing across a handful of donors was roughly 5%.

The CDR3 loop spans 13 amino acids. Trimming removed 3 bases at V and 7 bases at J, with 9 bases between. Per the germline V gene, CDR1 is ENHRY and CDR2 is SYGVKD. Turning to this clone: Its antigen remains unknown.

TCRdb keeps only in-frame clones here, not all; method: immunoSEQ multiplex PCR. In the table there are under 850,000 clones, 85% to 95% of which are singletons. CD45RO-negative, CCR7-positively selected cells formed the naive CD8 fraction, excluding terminally differentiated effector memory CD45RA+ cells. The sequence was obtained from a man aged 25-45 years in good health. The specimen was naive CD8+ T cells sorted from blood. V usage is TRBV10-3 and J usage is TRBJ2-2; perhaps TRBD2 as D (5 bases). The CDR3 here is CAISERGNGELFF. Here the CDR3 DNA reads TGTGCCATCAGTGAAAGAGGGAACGGGGAGCTGTTTTTT.